The entry below describes one T cell receptor beta chain. This entry comes from a study of blood T cell repertoires in COVID-19. CDR3 length: 15 amino acids. Germline CDR1 and CDR2: WSHSY and SAAADI. J lost 8 bases, V lost 3 bases, and 10 bases had no gene match. The repertoire was sequenced with immunoSEQ multiplex PCR; TCRdb's copy has only in-frame clones and lacks some. The sample lists 200,000 to 250,000 clones, 85% to 95% occurring once. The sequenced sample was peripheral blood. This rearrangement joins TRBV10-2 to TRBJ1-2; 9 bases map to TRBD1. This clonotype originated in a young man with COVID-19, enrolled during active disease. In DNA form, the CDR3 reads TGCGCCAGCAGTGACACCGGGACAGGGAGGGGAGGCTACACCTTC. It yields the protein CASSDTGTGRGGYTF.